Below are 13 T cell receptor beta chains sequenced from a single sample in a study of T cell clonality in common variable immunodeficiency. Method: immunoSEQ multiplex PCR; TCRdb's copy keeps in-frame clones and lacks some. Sampling found roughly 58,000 clones, none seen once. The sequenced sample consisted of peripheral blood mononuclear cells. The receptors stem from a person between 18 and 69 years old in good health.

The sample holds many counts of this clone. The CDR3 end lies 3 residues beyond the end of the read and is filled in from the germline J gene. The chain has TRBV19 and TRBJ2-1, with 10 nucleotides matching TRBD1. Germline V gene sequence: CDR1 LNHDA, CDR2 SQIVND (reference sequence). CDR3 length: 18 amino acids. Trimming removed 5 bases from V and 0 bases from J; junction bases left unmatched: 10. Partial CDR3 DNA: TGTGCCAGTAGTTTGAGACCCGGGACAGGGGCCTCCTACAATGAG. Translated: CASSLRPGTGASYNE. The whole CDR3 protein reads CASSLRPGTGASYNEQFF.

In its sample, this clone was seen a few times. The read falls 3 residues short of the CDR3 end, and the missing part is taken from the germline J gene. This chain joins TRBV29-1 and TRBJ2-3; the match to TRBD2 covers 14 bases. The junction had 4 bases not matched to a gene; V was cut back by 4 bases and J by 4 bases. This CDR3 is built from 15 residues. Germline V gene sequence: CDR1 SQVTM, CDR2 ANQGSEA. The CDR3 region is CSVGTSGRWADTQYF. The DNA read from the CDR3 is TGCAGCGTTGGGACTAGCGGGAGGTGGGCAGATACG.

Ten or more counts support this clone. The CDR3 goes on 3 residues after the read ends, and that part is filled in from the germline J gene. The chain uses TRBV20-1 and TRBJ2-3; tentatively, D is TRBD1 (6 bases). CDR1 DFQATT and CDR2 SNEGSKA come from the germline V gene (reference sequence). The CDR3 covers 15 residues. Trimming pared 6 bases from V and 2 bases from J, leaving 18 bases between. CDR3 bases read: TGCAGTGCCCCCTCGGGACAATCCCTCACAGATACG. Amino acid sequence: CSAPSGQSLTDT. The whole CDR3 sequence is CSAPSGQSLTDTQYF.

This clone was found many times. The CDR3 extends 3 residues past the end of the read, so its final part is completed from the germline J gene. The rearrangement links TRBV18 to TRBJ2-1; 10 bases are a match to TRBD2. Trimming cost V 6 bases and J 2 bases; bases outside gene matches: 4. Germline CDR1 is KGHSH and CDR2 is LQKENI. This CDR3 spans 15 amino acids. CDR3 loop: CASSPTSGAYNEQFF. The DNA read from the CDR3 is TGTGCCAGCTCCCCTACTAGCGGGGCCTACAATGAG.

The table lists this clone with many counts. The sequenced CDR3 bases are TGCAGTGCTAGGCCGCTAGCGGAGGACTACAATGAG. Protein sequence: CSARPLAEDYNE. In full, the CDR3 is CSARPLAEDYNEQFF. V and J are TRBV20-1 and TRBJ2-1, with 7 bases matching TRBD2. The read ends 3 residues shy of where the CDR3 ends; the end is completed using the germline J gene. Trimming at V came to 3 bases and at J to 3 bases, leaving 8 bases not matched to a gene. CDR3 size: 15 residues. CDR1 and CDR2 from the germline V gene are DFQATT and SNEGSKA (reference sequence).

This clone was detected many times. The read comes to an end 3 residues before the CDR3 does, leaving the germline J gene to fill in the end. The chain carries TRBV5-4 and TRBJ2-3; possibly TRBD2 for D (6 bases). The V and J ends lost 4 bases and 5 bases respectively, with 14 bases between them. Germline V gene sequence: CDR1 SGHNT, CDR2 YYREEE (reference sequence). The CDR3 spans 14 residues. The CDR3 bases that were read are TGTGCCAGCAGCGAAAAGACCGGGGGAGATACG. Protein product: CASSEKTGGDT. The whole CDR3 reads CASSEKTGGDTQYF.

This clone was found many times. The read halts 3 residues ahead of the CDR3 end, with the missing end drawn from the germline J gene. V gene TRBV13 combines with J gene TRBJ2-3, with D tentatively TRBD2 (6 bases). V was shortened by 0 bases and J by 1 base, with 20 bases between the two germline ends. Germline CDR1 is PRHDT and CDR2 is FYEKMQ (reference sequence). The CDR3 covers 19 residues. CDR3 residues: CASSLGTATGVLRTDTQYF. CDR3 DNA, as far as it was read: TGTGCCAGCAGCTTAGGCACGGCTACGGGGGTCCTCCGCACAGATACG.

In the case of this clone: The read ends 3 residues early relative to the CDR3; the germline J gene fills the gap. The J gene is TRBJ2-3, the V gene TRBV6-2 or TRBV6-3; D gene uncertain. This CDR3 has 13 amino acids. In germline, CDR1 is MNHEY, CDR2 SVGEGT. The part of the CDR3 DNA that was read is TGTGCCAGCAGTTACAGGGCGAGGCAGCCG. The encoded protein is CASSYRARQP. The complete CDR3 protein is CASSYRARQPQYF.

This clone was counted many times. The read terminates 3 residues ahead of where the CDR3 ends, so the germline J gene completes it. This chain uses TRBV6-1 with TRBJ2-1, with a possible D match to TRBD2 (5 bases). There are 15 residues in the CDR3. In germline, CDR1 is MNHNS, CDR2 SASEGT. V lost 4 bases, J lost 0 bases, and 10 bases lay in between. CDR3 sequence reads: CASSGVASSYNEQFF. CDR3 bases read: TGTGCCAGCAGTGGGGTAGCGAGCTCCTACAATGAG.

This clone was seen many times. The missing CDR3 end, 3 residues past where the read stops, is filled in from the germline J gene. The chain combines TRBV20-1 with TRBJ2-1; 11 bases agree with TRBD2. Germline V gene data show CDR1 as DFQATT and CDR2 as SNEGSKA (reference sequence). V was clipped by 4 bases and J by 8 bases; unmatched bases: 7. The length of the CDR3 is 14 residues. CDR3 DNA (partial): TGCAGTGCTACAACTAGCGGGAGAATCGATGAG. Translation gives CSATTSGRIDE. In full, the CDR3 reads CSATTSGRIDEQFF.

This clone came up many times. The missing CDR3 end, 3 residues past where the read stops, is filled in from the germline J gene. This chain joins TRBV2 and TRBJ1-2; tentatively, D is TRBD1 (6 bases). The CDR3 is made up of 16 amino acids. V lost 7 bases and J lost 5, with 23 bases in between. Germline CDR1 and CDR2: SNHLY and FYNNEI. The DNA read from the CDR3 is TGTGCCAGCACCGTAAATGTAGGACAGCCCTTATATGGC. It is translated as CASTVNVGQPLYG. The entire CDR3 protein is CASTVNVGQPLYGYTF.

This clone has just a few counts. At one end the junction does not follow the germline gene, possibly because of a read error. The read falls 3 residues short of the CDR3 end, and the missing part is taken from the germline J gene. Other DNA sequences within the sample encode an identical CDR3. This chain uses TRBV7-9 with TRBJ2-7; a weak D match, TRBD2 (5 bases). Germline CDR1 and CDR2: SEHNR and FQNEAQ (reference sequence). CDR3 length equals 13 residues. The CDR3 loop reads CSSSHPGAYEQYF. The DNA read from the CDR3 is TGTTCCAGCAGTCACCCCGGGGCCTACGAG.

This clone came up many times. The sequence runs out 3 residues before the end of the CDR3; the remainder is reconstructed from the germline J gene. The chain carries TRBV29-1 and TRBJ2-3; TRBD2 aligns across 13 bases. The CDR3 has 15 amino acids. Germline V gives CDR1 SQVTM, CDR2 ANQGSEA. Incomplete CDR3 DNA: TGCAGCGTTTTCCGGACTAGCGGGAGTTGGGAGACG. Residues: CSVFRTSGSWET. The full CDR3 protein is CSVFRTSGSWETQYF.